The TCR beta chain under discussion was sequenced for a study of blood T cell repertoires in COVID-19. CDR1 and CDR2 from the germline V gene are SGHRS and YFSETQ. The CDR3 consists of 16 residues. The V and J ends lost 4 bases and 5 bases, in that order; junction bases with no gene match: 9. Data came from immunoSEQ multiplex PCR; TCRdb stores just in-frame clones and leaves some out. The sample shows 200,000 to 300,000 clones, approximately 83% of them seen only once. Sequencing was carried out using peripheral blood. This rearrangement joins TRBV5-1 to TRBJ2-4; 10 nucleotides line up with TRBD1. The receptor was isolated from a man between 40 and 49 years old with acute or convalescent COVID-19. This CDR3 reads CASSRDRGVFENIQYF. CDR3 bases: TGCGCCAGCAGCAGGGACAGGGGAGTTTTTGAAAACATTCAGTACTTC.